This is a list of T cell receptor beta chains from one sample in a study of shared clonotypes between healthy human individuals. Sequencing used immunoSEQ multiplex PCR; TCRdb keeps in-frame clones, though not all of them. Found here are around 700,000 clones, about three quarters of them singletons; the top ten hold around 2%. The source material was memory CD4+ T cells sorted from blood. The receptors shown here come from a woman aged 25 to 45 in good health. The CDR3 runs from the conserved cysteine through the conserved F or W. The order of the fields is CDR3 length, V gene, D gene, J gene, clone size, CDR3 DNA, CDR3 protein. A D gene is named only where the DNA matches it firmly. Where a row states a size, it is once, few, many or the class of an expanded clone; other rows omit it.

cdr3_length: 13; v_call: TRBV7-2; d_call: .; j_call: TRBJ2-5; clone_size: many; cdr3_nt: TGTGCCAGCAGCTTTGGGCAGAAAGAGACCCAGTACTTC; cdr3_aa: CASSFGQKETQYF
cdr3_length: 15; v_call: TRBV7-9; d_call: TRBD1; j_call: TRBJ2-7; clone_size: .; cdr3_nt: TGTGCCAGCAGCCCAGGGACAGGGCAAACCTACGAGCAGTACTTC; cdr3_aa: CASSPGTGQTYEQYF
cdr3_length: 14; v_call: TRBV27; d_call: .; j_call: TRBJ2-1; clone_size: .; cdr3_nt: TGTGCCAGCCGCATCGGACGGTCCCCCGGTGAGCAGTTCTTC; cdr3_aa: CASRIGRSPGEQFF
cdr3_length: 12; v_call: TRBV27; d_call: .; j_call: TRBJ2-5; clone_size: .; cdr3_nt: TGTGCCAGCAGATCCGGAGGGGAGACCCAGTACTTC; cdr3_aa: CASRSGGETQYF
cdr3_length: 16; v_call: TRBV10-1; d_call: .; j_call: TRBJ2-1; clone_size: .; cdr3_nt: TGCGCCAGCAGTGAGTCGGACCACCACTGCTGTAATGAGCAGTTCTTC; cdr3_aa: CASSESDHHCCNEQFF
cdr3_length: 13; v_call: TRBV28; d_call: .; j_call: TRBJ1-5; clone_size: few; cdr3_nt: TGTGCCAGCAGTATAACCCAGAATCAGCCCCAGCATTTT; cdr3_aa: CASSITQNQPQHF
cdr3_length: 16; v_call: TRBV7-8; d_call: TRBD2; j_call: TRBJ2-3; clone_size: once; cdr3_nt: TGTGCCAGCAGCCCTAGGGGGGCGGGAGGAGGAGGTACGCAGTATTTT; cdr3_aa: CASSPRGAGGGGTQYF
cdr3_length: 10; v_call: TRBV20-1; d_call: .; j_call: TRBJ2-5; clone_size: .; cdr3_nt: TGCAGTGCTAGTTTGGAGACCCAGTACTTC; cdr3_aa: CSASLETQYF
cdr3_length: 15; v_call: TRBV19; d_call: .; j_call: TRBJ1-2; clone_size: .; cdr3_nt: TGTGCCAGTAGTATAGGGACAAGCCCAAGTAGTGGCTACACCTTC; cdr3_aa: CASSIGTSPSSGYTF
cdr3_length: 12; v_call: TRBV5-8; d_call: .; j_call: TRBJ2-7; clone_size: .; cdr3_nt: TGTGCCAGCAGCTTGTTAAAGTACGAGCAGTACTTC; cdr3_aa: CASSLLKYEQYF
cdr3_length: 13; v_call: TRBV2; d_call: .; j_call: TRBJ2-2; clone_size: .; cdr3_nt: TGTGCCAGCAGCGAACTTGGGACCGGGGAGCTGTTTTTT; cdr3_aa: CASSELGTGELFF
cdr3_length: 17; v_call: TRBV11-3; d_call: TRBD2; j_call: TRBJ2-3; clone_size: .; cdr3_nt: TGTGCCAGCAGCTCACGGACTAGCGGGACATCCCCAGATACGCAGTATTTT; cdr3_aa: CASSSRTSGTSPDTQYF
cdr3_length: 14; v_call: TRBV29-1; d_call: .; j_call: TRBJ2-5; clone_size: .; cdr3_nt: TGCAGCGTTGTTCCCCTAGCGCACCAAGAGACCCAGTACTTC; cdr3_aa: CSVVPLAHQETQYF
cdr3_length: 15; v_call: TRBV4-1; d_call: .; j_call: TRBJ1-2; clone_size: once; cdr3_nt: TGCGCCAGCAGCCAAGATGGGGCAGGTAGTGTTGGCTACACCTTC; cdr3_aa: CASSQDGAGSVGYTF
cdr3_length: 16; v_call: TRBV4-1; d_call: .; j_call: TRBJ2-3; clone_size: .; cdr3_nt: TGCGCCAGCAGCCAAGAGGGAGTCCAGTGCACAGATACGCAGTATTTT; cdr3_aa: CASSQEGVQCTDTQYF
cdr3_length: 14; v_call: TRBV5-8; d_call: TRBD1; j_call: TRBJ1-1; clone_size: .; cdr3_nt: TGTGCCAGCAGCTTAACAGGGGTTTTAACTGAAGCTTTCTTT; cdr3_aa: CASSLTGVLTEAFF
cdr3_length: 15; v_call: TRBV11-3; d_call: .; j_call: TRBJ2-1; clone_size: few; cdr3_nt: TGTGCCAGCAGCCCTCTGGCTAGTTCCTACAATGAGCAGTTCTTC; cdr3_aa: CASSPLASSYNEQFF
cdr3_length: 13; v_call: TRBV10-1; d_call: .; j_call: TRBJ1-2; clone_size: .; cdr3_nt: TGCGCCAGCAGTGAGAACTTTAACTATGGCTACACCTTC; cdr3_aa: CASSENFNYGYTF
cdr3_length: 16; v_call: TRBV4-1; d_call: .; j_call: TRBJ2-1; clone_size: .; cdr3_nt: TGCGCCAGCAGCCAAACCCGCCAATCGGGGCCTAATGAGCAGTTCTTC; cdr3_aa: CASSQTRQSGPNEQFF
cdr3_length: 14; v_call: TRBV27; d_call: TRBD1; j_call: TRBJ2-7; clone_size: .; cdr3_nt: TGTGCCAGCAGTTTCTACCAGGGGGCATACGAGCAGTACTTC; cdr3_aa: CASSFYQGAYEQYF
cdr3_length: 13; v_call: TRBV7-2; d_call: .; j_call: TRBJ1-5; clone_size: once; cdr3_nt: TGTGCCAGCAGCCTCCAGGTGAATCAGCCCCAGCATTTT; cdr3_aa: CASSLQVNQPQHF
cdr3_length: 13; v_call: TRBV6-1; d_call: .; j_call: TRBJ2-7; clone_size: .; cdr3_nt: TGTGCCAGCAGTGAAGGAATCTCCTACGAGCAGTACTTC; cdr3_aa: CASSEGISYEQYF
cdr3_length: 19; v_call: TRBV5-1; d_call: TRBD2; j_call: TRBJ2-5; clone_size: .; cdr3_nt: TGCGCCAGCAGCTTTGATCCCCTAGCGGGAGTAGGGTTCCAAGAGACCCAGTACTTC; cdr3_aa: CASSFDPLAGVGFQETQYF